The sequence of this TCR beta chain was determined in a study of T cells in tumors after PD-1 blockade. Assay: immunoSEQ multiplex PCR; the TCRdb copy retains only in-frame clones and omits some. This table has 60,000 to 75,000 clones, around 72% appearing once. The CDR3 consists of 12 residues. CDR1 SQVTM and CDR2 ANQGSEA come from the germline V gene. V was trimmed by 7 bases and J by 1 base, leaving 10 bases between them. The TCR sequence derives from a human donor with basal cell carcinoma. Sequenced material: PBMCs, taken after anti-PD-1 treatment. This chain uses TRBV29-1 with TRBJ1-1; the D is unclear. CDR3 protein: CSAAGRNTEAFF. The CDR3 DNA follows: TGCAGCGCCGCCGGCAGGAACACTGAAGCTTTCTTT.